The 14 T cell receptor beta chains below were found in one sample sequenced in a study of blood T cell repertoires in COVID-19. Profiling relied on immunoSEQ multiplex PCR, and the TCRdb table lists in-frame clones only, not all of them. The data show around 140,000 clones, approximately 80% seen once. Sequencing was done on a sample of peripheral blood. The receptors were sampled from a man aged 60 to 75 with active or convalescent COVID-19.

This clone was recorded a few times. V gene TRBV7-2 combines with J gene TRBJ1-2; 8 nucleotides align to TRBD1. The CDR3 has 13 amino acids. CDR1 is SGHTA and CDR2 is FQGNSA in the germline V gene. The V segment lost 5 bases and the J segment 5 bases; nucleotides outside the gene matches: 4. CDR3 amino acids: CASSQDRGYGYTF. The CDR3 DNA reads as TGTGCCAGCAGCCAAGACAGGGGTTATGGCTACACCTTC. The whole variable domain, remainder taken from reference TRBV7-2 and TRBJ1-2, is GAGVSQSPSNKVTEKGKDVELRCDPISGHTALYWYRQSLGQGLEFLIYFQGNSAPDKSGLPSDRFSAERTGGSVSTLTIQRTQQEDSAVYLCASSQDRGYGYTFGSGTRLTVV.

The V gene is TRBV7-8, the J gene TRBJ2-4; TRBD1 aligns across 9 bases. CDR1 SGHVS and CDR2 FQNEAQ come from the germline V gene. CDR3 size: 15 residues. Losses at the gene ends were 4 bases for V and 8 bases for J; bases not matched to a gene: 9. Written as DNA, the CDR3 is TGTGCCAGCAGCTCTATGGGACAGGGCTGGGACATTCAGTACTTC. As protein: CASSSMGQGWDIQYF.

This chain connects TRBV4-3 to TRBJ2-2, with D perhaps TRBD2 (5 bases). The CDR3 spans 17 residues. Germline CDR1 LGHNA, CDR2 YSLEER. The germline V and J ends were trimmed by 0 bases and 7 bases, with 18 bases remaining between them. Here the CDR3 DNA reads TGCGCCAGCAGCCAAGAGATGCACCGGGGTATGGACGGGGAGCTGTTTTTT. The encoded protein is CASSQEMHRGMDGELFF.

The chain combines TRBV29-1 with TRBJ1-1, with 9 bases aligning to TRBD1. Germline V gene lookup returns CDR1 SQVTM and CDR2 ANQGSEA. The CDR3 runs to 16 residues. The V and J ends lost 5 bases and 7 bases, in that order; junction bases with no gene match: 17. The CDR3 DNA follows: TGCAGCGTTCCCGGAGTCATAACAGGGGGCCTCCGTGAAGCTTTCTTT. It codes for CSVPGVITGGLREAFF.

The CDR3 reads CASSFALGTGLEKLFF. The CDR3 bases are TGTGCCAGCAGTTTTGCATTAGGGACAGGGCTTGAAAAACTGTTTTTT. The J gene is TRBJ1-4, the V gene TRBV27, with 9 nucleotides matching TRBD1. The CDR3 is 16 amino acids. The J segment lost 7 bases and the V segment lost 3 bases, leaving 9 bases of the junction unmatched. In germline, CDR1 is MNHEY, CDR2 SMNVEV (reference sequence).

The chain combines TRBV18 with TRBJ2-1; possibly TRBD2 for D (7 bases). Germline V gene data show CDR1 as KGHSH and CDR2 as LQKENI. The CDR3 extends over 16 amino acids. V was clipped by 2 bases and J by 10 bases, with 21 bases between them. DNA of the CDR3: TGTGCCAGCTCACCAGGCTCGGGGGGCGGTTTTATCGAGCAGTTCTTC. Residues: CASSPGSGGGFIEQFF.

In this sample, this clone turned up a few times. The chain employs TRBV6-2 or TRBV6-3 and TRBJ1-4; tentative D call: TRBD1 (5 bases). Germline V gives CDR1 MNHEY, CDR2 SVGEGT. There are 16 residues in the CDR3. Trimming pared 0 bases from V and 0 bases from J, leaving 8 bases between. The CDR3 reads CASSYSGGATNEKLFF. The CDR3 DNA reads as TGTGCCAGCAGTTACTCCGGGGGTGCAACTAATGAAAAACTGTTTTTT.

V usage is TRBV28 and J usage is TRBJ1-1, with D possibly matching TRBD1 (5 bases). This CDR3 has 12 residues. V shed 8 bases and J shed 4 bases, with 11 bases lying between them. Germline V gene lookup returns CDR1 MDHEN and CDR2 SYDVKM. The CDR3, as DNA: TGTGCCAGCCAGGGAGGGCTCACTGAAGCTTTCTTT. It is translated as CASQGGLTEAFF.

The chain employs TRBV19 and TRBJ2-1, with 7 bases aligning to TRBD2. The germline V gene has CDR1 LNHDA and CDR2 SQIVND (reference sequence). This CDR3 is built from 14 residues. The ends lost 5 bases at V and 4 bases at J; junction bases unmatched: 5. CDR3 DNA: TGTGCCAGTAGTGTCCGCGGGAGTTACAATGAGCAGTTCTTC. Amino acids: CASSVRGSYNEQFF.

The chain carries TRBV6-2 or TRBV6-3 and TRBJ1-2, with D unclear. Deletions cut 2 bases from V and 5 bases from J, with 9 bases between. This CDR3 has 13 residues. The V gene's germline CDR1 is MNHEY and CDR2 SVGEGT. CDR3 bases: TGTGCCAGCAGTTACGAGGGTTCTTATGGCTACACCTTC. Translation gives CASSYEGSYGYTF.

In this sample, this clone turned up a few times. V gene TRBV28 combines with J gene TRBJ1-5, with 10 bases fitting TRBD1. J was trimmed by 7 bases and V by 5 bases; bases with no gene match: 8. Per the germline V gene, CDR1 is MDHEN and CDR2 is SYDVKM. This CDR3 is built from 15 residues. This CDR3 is CASSTGTGARQPQHF. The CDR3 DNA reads TGTGCCAGCAGTACCGGGACAGGGGCTCGACAGCCCCAGCATTTT.

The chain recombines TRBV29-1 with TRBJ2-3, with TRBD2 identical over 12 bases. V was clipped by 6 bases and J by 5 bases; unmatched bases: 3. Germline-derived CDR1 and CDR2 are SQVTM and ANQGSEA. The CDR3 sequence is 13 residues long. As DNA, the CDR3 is TGCAGCGTCCTGACTAGCGGGGGAGATACGCAGTATTTT. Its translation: CSVLTSGGDTQYF.

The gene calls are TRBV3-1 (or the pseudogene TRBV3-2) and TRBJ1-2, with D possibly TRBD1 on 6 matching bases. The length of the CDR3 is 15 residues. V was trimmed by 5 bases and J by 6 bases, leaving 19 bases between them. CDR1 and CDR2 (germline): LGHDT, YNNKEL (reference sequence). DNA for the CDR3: TGTGCCAGCAGCGAGATAGCGACAGGAAGGAATGGCTACACCTTC. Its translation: CASSEIATGRNGYTF.

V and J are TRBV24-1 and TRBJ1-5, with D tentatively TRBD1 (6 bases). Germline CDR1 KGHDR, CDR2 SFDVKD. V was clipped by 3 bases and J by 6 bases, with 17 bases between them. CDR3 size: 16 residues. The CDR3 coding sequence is TGTGCCACCAGTGATCCGCACAGGGAGGGAGGTCAGCCCCAGCATTTT. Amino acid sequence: CATSDPHREGGQPQHF.